These 21 T cell receptor beta chains came from one sample sequenced in a study of T cell responses to AZD1222 COVID-19 vaccine. Libraries were prepared by immunoSEQ multiplex PCR; TCRdb keeps only in-frame clonotypes and omits some of them. The sample includes tens of thousands of clones, 70% to 90% of them seen just once. The specimen was peripheral blood, collected on day 0 of AZD1222 vaccination. The source is an adult in good health.

The chain employs TRBV5-4 and TRBJ1-4, with D unclear. The V gene lost 4 bases and the J gene lost 8 bases, with 18 bases spanning the gap. Germline V gives CDR1 SGHNT, CDR2 YYREEE (reference sequence). The CDR3 totals 15 residues. In nucleotides, the CDR3 is TGTGCCAGCAGCGCCGGGCGCCTACCGGGGGAAAAACTGTTTTTT. This sequence encodes CASSAGRLPGEKLFF.

This chain uses TRBV27 with TRBJ2-1, with D possibly being TRBD1 (6 bases). Trimming took 5 bases from V and 5 from J, leaving 16 bases between them. The CDR3 loop spans 15 amino acids. The germline V gene encodes CDR1 MNHEY and CDR2 SMNVEV (reference sequence). The CDR3 loop reads CASSRLGAGDNEQFF. The CDR3, as DNA: TGTGCCAGCAGTCGGTTAGGGGCAGGGGACAATGAGCAGTTCTTC.

The chain couples TRBV3-1 (or the pseudogene TRBV3-2) to TRBJ1-4; no clear D gene. CDR1 is LGHDT and CDR2 is YNNKEL in the germline V gene (reference sequence). CDR3 size: 12 residues. Trimming removed 1 base from V and 7 bases from J, with 4 bases in between. Here the CDR3 reads CASSQAGEKLFF. The CDR3 bases are TGTGCCAGCAGCCAAGCCGGTGAAAAACTGTTTTTT.

V and J are TRBV30 and TRBJ1-6, with TRBD1 matching 8 bases. Germline CDR1 and CDR2: GTSNPN and SVGIG (reference sequence). This CDR3 is 17 amino acids long. V trimming: 1 base; J trimming: 1 base; junction bases outside the gene matches: 6. CDR3 loop: CAWSGQGPGSYNSPLHF. The CDR3 DNA is TGTGCCTGGAGTGGACAGGGGCCCGGGTCCTATAATTCACCCCTCCACTTT.

The V call is TRBV2, the J call TRBJ1-2; perhaps TRBD1 as D (6 bases). Trimming pared 6 bases from V and 0 bases from J, leaving 11 bases between. The CDR3 runs 14 residues. CDR1 is SNHLY, CDR2 FYNNEI, per germline. This CDR3 is CASSPGHSNYGYTF. CDR3 bases: TGTGCCAGCAGCCCGGGACACTCTAACTATGGCTACACCTTC. The complete variable domain, with remaining parts taken from reference TRBV2 and TRBJ1-2, reads EPEVTQTPSHQVTQMGQEVILRCVPISNHLYFYWYRQILGQKVEFLVSFYNNEISEKSEIFDDQFSVERPDGSNFTLKIRSTKLEDSAMYFCASSPGHSNYGYTFGSGTRLTVV.

This clone turned up a few times. V gene TRBV3-1 (or the pseudogene TRBV3-2) combines with J gene TRBJ1-6; D possibly corresponds to TRBD1 (5 bases). With 4 bases removed from V and 5 bases from J, the gap between germline ends came to 12 bases. The CDR3 sequence is 15 residues long. Germline CDR1 and CDR2: LGHDT and YNNKEL (reference sequence). CDR3 DNA sequence: TGTGCCAGCAGCCCCATACTGGGGGATAATTCACCCCTCCACTTT. Protein: CASSPILGDNSPLHF.

The chain couples TRBV19 to TRBJ1-1; a possible D gene is TRBD1 (6 bases). Between the trimmed V and J ends, which lost 6 bases and 4 bases, there was a span of 18 bases. This CDR3 comprises 15 residues. Germline lookup yields CDR1 LNHDA and CDR2 SQIVND (reference sequence). CDR3 loop: CASSTGGGRSTEAFF. The CDR3 DNA sequence: TGTGCCAGTAGCACGGGAGGGGGTAGGAGCACTGAAGCTTTCTTT.

This clone was found once. The V call is TRBV11-2, the J call TRBJ2-1, with 9 bases matching TRBD1. The CDR3 contains 14 residues. Germline CDR1 and CDR2: SGHAT and FQNNGV. Trimming at V came to 7 bases and at J to 7 bases, leaving 8 bases not matched to a gene. The CDR3: CASTWDRVGNEQFF. CDR3 nucleotides: TGTGCCAGCACGTGGGACAGGGTGGGGAATGAGCAGTTCTTC.

The gene calls are TRBV5-1 and TRBJ1-2; maybe TRBD1 (5 bases). CDR3 length: 17 amino acids. V was trimmed by 6 bases and J by 3 bases, leaving 24 bases between them. CDR1 and CDR2 from the germline V gene are SGHRS and YFSETQ. Here the CDR3 reads CASTDGGTTPLYYGYTF. CDR3 sequence (DNA): TGCGCCAGCACCGACGGGGGGACTACGCCCCTCTACTATGGCTACACCTTC.

This chain links TRBV25-1 with TRBJ2-1; 9 nucleotides align to TRBD2. The CDR3 loop spans 16 amino acids. Trimming cost V 3 bases and J 4 bases; bases outside gene matches: 7. Germline V gene lookup returns CDR1 MGHDK and CDR2 SYGVNS. CDR3 amino acids: CASSDRPSGKYNEQFF. The CDR3 DNA sequence: TGTGCCAGCAGTGATCGCCCTAGCGGGAAGTACAATGAGCAGTTCTTC.

V gene TRBV11-2 combines with J gene TRBJ1-5; 8 bases agree with TRBD1. The V and J ends lost 0 bases and 7 bases, in that order; junction bases with no gene match: 2. CDR3 length: 14 residues. Germline V lookup: CDR1 SGHAT, CDR2 FQNNGV. CDR3 residues: CASSLERTGQPQHF. The CDR3 coding sequence is TGTGCCAGCAGCTTAGAAAGGACAGGGCAGCCCCAGCATTTT. Filled out from reference TRBV11-2 and TRBJ1-5, the complete variable domain reads EAGVAQSPRYKIIEKRQSVAFWCNPISGHATLYWYQQILGQGPKLLIQFQNNGVVDDSQLPKDRFSAERLKGVDSTLKIQPAKLEDSAVYLCASSLERTGQPQHFGDGTRLSIL.

The V gene is TRBV12-3 or TRBV12-4, the J gene TRBJ2-2; D not certain. The V gene lost 6 bases and the J gene lost 4 bases, with 6 bases spanning the gap. CDR3 length equals 12 residues. This CDR3 is CASSPATGELFF. CDR3 sequence (DNA): TGTGCCAGCAGCCCGGCCACCGGGGAGCTGTTTTTT.

The CDR3 loop is CASSPRVQRQQGMIQPQHF. The CDR3 DNA follows: TGTGCCTCATCCCCCAGGGTACAGCGACAACAAGGGATGATCCAGCCCCAGCATTTT. The chain uses TRBV19 and TRBJ1-5; D is perhaps TRBD1 (5 bases). The V gene's germline CDR1 is LNHDA and CDR2 SQIVND (reference sequence). Trimming took 11 bases from V and 7 from J, leaving 36 bases between them. This CDR3 comprises 19 residues.

In this sample, this clone turned up a few times. The V gene is TRBV30, the J gene TRBJ1-5; no reliable D call. Germline lookup yields CDR1 GTSNPN and CDR2 SVGIG (reference sequence). CDR3 size: 13 residues. Trimming removed 2 bases at V and 5 bases at J, with 10 bases between. The CDR3 DNA reads TGTGCCTGGAGTCCCGGACGGGATCAGCCCCAGCATTTT. Its translation is CAWSPGRDQPQHF.

V is TRBV2 and J is TRBJ2-2; D tentatively reads TRBD1 or TRBD2 (5 bases each). Germline V gives CDR1 SNHLY, CDR2 FYNNEI. CDR3 size: 17 residues. Trimming pared 0 bases from V and 4 bases from J, leaving 15 bases between. The CDR3 DNA reads as TGTGCCAGCAGTGAAGCGCTGGTGGCAGGGAGCACCGGGGAGCTGTTTTTT. This gives the protein CASSEALVAGSTGELFF.

The V and J genes are TRBV19 and TRBJ2-1; the D gene is possibly TRBD2 (5 bases). Germline values: CDR1 LNHDA, CDR2 SQIVND (reference sequence). V was trimmed by 4 bases and J by 5 bases, leaving 15 bases between them. The CDR3 length is 15 residues. CDR3 in DNA: TGTGCCAGTAGTAACGGGGTCGCCGTGAACAATGAGCAGTTCTTC. Translated: CASSNGVAVNNEQFF. The entire variable domain, with the rest obtained from reference TRBV19 and TRBJ2-1, is as follows: DGGITQSPKYLFRKEGQNVTLSCEQNLNHDAMYWYRQDPGQGLRLIYYSQIVNDFQKGDIAEGYSVSREKKESFPLTVTSAQKNPTAFYLCASSNGVAVNNEQFFGPGTRLTVL.

The rearrangement joins TRBV13 to TRBJ1-6; the D gene is possibly TRBD1 (5 bases). The germline V gene has CDR1 PRHDT and CDR2 FYEKMQ (reference sequence). V lost 1 base, J lost 7 bases, and 11 bases lay in between. The length of the CDR3 is 15 residues. CDR3 loop: CASSLVGTANSPLHF. As DNA, the CDR3 is TGTGCCAGCAGCTTAGTCGGGACGGCCAATTCACCCCTCCACTTT.

The rearrangement joins TRBV28 to TRBJ1-6; D remains unclear. Germline loops: CDR1 MDHEN, CDR2 SYDVKM. The CDR3 has 12 amino acids. Trimming removed 2 bases from V and 9 bases from J, with 5 bases in between. The CDR3 nucleotides read TGTGCCAGCAGTTTACCCCCTTCACCCCTCCACTTT. Amino acids: CASSLPPSPLHF.

The rearrangement joins TRBV21-1 to TRBJ2-2; the table gives TRBD2 as D, unverified against the DNA. TRBV21-1 is marked as a pseudogene. CDR3 length equals 16 residues. Written as DNA, the CDR3 is TGTGCCAGCAGCCAATGGACTAGCCAGAACACCGGGGAGCTGTTTTTT. Translating gives CASSQWTSQNTGELFF.

The V call is TRBV4-2, the J call TRBJ2-5; 8 nucleotides agree with TRBD2. J lost 5 bases, V lost 6 bases, and 11 bases had no gene match. Germline values: CDR1 LGHNA, CDR2 YNFKEQ. The CDR3 contains 15 residues. The CDR3 spells CASSRAGATEETQYF. For the CDR3, the DNA is TGTGCCAGCAGTCGAGCGGGGGCCACGGAGGAGACCCAGTACTTC.

The V and J genes are TRBV23-1 and TRBJ1-1, with a possible D match to TRBD1 (5 bases). TRBV23-1 is reported as an ORF; its role is uncertain. CDR3 size: 17 residues. The V gene lost 2 bases and the J gene lost 3 bases, with 19 bases spanning the gap. CDR3 protein: CASSQPRDPQADTEAFF. The CDR3 region has the DNA TGCGCCAGCAGTCAACCCCGGGACCCCCAAGCGGACACTGAAGCTTTCTTT.